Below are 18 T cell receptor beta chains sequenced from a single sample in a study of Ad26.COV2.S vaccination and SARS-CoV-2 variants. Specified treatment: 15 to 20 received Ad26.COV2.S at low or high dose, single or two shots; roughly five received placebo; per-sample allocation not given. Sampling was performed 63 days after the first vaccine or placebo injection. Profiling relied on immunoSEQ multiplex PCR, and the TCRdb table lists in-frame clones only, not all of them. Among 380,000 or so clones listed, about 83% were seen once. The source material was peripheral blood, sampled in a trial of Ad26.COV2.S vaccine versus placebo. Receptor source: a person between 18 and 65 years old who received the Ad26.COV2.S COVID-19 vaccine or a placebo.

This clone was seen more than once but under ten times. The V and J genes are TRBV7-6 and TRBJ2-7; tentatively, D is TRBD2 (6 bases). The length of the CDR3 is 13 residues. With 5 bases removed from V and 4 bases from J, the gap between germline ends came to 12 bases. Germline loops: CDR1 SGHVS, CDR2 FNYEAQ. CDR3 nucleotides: TGTGCCAGCAGCCGTGGACTACAGTACGAGCAGTACTTC. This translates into CASSRGLQYEQYF.

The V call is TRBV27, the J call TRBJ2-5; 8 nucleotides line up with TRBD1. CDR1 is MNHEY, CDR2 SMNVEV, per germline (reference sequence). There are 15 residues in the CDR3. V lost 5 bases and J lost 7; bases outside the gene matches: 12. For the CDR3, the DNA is TGTGCCAGCAGTCCTTCGGACAGGGCCAAGGGGACCCAGTACTTC. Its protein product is CASSPSDRAKGTQYF.

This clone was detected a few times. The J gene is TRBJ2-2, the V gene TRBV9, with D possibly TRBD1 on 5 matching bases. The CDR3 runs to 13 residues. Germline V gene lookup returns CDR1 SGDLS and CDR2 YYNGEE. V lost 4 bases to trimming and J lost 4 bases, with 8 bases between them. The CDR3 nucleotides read TGTGCCAGCAGCAGACAGAGCACCGGGGAGCTGTTTTTT. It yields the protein CASSRQSTGELFF. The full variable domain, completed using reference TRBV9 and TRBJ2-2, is DSGVTQTPKHLITATGQRVTLRCSPRSGDLSVYWYQQSLDQGLQFLIQYYNGEERAKGNILERFSAQQFPDLHSELNLSSLELGDSALYFCASSRQSTGELFFGEGSRLTVL.

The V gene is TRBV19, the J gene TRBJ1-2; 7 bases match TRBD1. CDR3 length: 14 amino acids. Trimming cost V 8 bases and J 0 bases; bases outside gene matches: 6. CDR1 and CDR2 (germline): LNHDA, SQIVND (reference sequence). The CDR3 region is CASSRQGTNYGYTF. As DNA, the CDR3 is TGTGCCAGTTCTCGACAGGGAACTAACTATGGCTACACCTTC.

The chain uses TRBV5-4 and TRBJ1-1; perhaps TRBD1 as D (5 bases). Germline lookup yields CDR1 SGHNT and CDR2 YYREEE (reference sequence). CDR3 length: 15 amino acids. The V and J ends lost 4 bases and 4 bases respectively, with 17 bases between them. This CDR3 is CASSRQTTGGTEAFF. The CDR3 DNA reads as TGTGCCAGCAGCCGACAGACCACGGGGGGCACTGAAGCTTTCTTT.

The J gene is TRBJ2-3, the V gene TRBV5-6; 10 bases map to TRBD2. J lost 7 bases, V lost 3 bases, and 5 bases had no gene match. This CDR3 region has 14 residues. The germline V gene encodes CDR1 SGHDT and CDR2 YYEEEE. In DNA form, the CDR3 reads TGTGCCAGCAGCTCCTATACTAGCGGGAATACGCAGTATTTT. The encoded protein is CASSSYTSGNTQYF.

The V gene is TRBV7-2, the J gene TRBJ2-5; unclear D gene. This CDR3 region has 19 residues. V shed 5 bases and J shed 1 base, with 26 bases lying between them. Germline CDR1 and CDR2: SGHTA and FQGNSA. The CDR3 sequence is CASSPLGFGRIKVQETQYF. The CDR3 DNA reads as TGTGCCAGCAGCCCGTTGGGGTTTGGGCGAATTAAGGTCCAAGAGACCCAGTACTTC.

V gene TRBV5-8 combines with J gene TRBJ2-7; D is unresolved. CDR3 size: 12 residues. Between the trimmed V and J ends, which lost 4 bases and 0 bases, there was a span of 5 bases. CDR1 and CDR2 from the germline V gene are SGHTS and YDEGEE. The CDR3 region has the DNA TGTGCCAGCAGCCCGAGCTCCTACGAGCAGTACTTC. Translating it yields CASSPSSYEQYF.

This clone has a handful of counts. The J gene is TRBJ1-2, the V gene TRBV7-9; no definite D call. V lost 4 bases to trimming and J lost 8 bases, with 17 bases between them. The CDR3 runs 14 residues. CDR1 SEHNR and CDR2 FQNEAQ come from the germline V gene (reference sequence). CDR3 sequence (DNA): TGTGCCAGCAGCTCTTCTCGTCAGCCAGGCGGCTACACCTTC. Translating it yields CASSSSRQPGGYTF.

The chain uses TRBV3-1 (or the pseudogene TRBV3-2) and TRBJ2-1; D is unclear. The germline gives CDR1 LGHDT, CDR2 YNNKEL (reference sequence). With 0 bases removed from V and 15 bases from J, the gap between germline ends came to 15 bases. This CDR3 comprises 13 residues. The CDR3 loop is CASSQDRASNRFF. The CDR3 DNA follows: TGTGCCAGCAGCCAAGATCGCGCGTCTAATCGGTTCTTC.

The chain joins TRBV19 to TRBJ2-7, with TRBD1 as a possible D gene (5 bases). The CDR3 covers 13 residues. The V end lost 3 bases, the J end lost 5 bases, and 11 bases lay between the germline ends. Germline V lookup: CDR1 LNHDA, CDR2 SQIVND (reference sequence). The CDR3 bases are TGTGCCAGTAGTATCACTATCAGGGACGAGCAGTACTTC. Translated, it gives CASSITIRDEQYF.

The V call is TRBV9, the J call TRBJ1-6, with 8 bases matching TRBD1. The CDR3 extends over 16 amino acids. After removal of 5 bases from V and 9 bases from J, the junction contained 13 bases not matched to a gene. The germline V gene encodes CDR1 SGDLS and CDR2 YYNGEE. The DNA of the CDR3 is TGTGCCAGCAGTGGACAGGGTGTTCGAGGTAGTTCACCCCTCCACTTT. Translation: CASSGQGVRGSSPLHF.

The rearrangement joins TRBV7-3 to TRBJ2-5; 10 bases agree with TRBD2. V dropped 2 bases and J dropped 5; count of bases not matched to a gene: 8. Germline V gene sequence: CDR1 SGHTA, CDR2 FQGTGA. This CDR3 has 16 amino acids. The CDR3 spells CASSLQASGSGETQYF. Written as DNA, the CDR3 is TGTGCCAGCAGCTTACAGGCTAGCGGGAGTGGGGAGACCCAGTACTTC.

This chain's CDR3 is CASSAQWGQGASGELFF. The DNA of the CDR3 is TGTGCCAGCAGCGCCCAGTGGGGACAGGGGGCATCCGGGGAGCTGTTTTTT. The chain is built from TRBV9 and TRBJ2-2; 12 bases fit TRBD1. The length of the CDR3 is 17 residues. With V trimmed by 3 bases and J by 6 bases, 9 bases remained unmatched. The germline CDR1 and CDR2 sequences are SGDLS and YYNGEE.

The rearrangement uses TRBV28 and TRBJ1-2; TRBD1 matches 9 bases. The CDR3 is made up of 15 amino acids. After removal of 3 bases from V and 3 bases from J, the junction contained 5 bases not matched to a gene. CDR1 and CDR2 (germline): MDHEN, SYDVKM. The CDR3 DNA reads TGTGCCAGCAGTTTTGTTAACAGGGGGCACTATGGCTACACCTTC. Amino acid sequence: CASSFVNRGHYGYTF.

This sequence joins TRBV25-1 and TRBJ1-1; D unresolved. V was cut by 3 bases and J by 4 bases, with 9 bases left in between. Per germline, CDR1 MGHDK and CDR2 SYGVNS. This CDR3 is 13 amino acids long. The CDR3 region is CASSDRWGTEAFF. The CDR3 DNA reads TGTGCCAGCAGTGATAGGTGGGGCACTGAAGCTTTCTTT.

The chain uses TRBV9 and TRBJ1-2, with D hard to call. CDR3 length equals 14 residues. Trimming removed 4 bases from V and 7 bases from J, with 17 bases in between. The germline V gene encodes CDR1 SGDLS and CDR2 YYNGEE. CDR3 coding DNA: TGTGCCAGCAGCTCCTCAGGATTGTGGGGTGGCTACACCTTC. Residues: CASSSSGLWGGYTF.

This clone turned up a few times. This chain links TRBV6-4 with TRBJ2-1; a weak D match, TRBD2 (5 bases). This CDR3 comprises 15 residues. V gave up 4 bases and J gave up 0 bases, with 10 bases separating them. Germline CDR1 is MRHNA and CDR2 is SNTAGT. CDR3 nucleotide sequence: TGTGCCAGCAGTGGTGAGGGTAGCTCCTACAATGAGCAGTTCTTC. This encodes CASSGEGSSYNEQFF.